This entry lists 8 T cell receptor beta chains sequenced from one sample in a study of T-cell reconstitution after alpha-beta-depleted transplantation in children. During its preparation, the TCRbeta library received unique molecular identifiers. TCRdb reprocessed the PCR reads with MiXCR, giving one entry per CDR3 protein. The sample has 260,000 or so distinct CDR3 sequences, around 12% seen once. The source material was PBMCs from the stem cell graft donor, sampled from the stem cell graft. All receptors come from a human donor who donated a stem cell graft to a child with acute lymphoblastic leukemia.

Ten or more counts support this clonotype. DNA of the CDR3: TGTGCCAGCAGCTATAACAGGGGAACGACTGAAGCTTTCTTT. Translation gives CASSYNRGTTEAFF. The chain carries TRBV28 and TRBJ1-1; 7 bases are shared with TRBD1. CDR1 is MDHEN, CDR2 SYDVKM, per germline. The V segment lost 6 bases and the J segment 5 bases; nucleotides outside the gene matches: 9. This CDR3 has 14 amino acids.

As for this clonotype: A much bigger clone sits one base away, suggesting this may be a read error. The rearrangement uses TRBV7-4 and TRBJ1-1; a weak D match, TRBD1 (6 bases). Between the trimmed V and J ends, which lost 7 bases and 6 bases, there was a span of 24 bases. This CDR3 is built from 16 residues. CDR1 is SGHVT and CDR2 is SQSDAQ in the germline V gene. CDR3 sequence: CASTISGGHGNSEAFF. CDR3 DNA: TGTGCCAGCACGATTTCTGGGGGACATGGTAACTCTGAAGCTTTCTTT.

This clonotype was found many times. This chain joins TRBV2 and TRBJ2-2; either TRBD1 or TRBD2 may fit D (5 bases each). Trimming removed 1 base from V and 2 bases from J, with 14 bases in between. Germline values: CDR1 SNHLY, CDR2 FYNNEI. CDR3 length: 17 amino acids. Here the CDR3 reads CASSEDRDLANTGELFF. The CDR3 nucleotides read TGTGCCAGCAGTGAAGACCGGGACCTAGCCAACACCGGGGAGCTGTTTTTT.

This clonotype was observed at least ten times. The gene calls are TRBV5-1 and TRBJ2-3; 14 bases are shared with TRBD2. With 4 bases clipped from V and 0 bases from J, the junction kept 7 bases outside the gene matches. This CDR3 is built from 18 residues. Looked up from germline, CDR1 is SGHRS and CDR2 is YFSETQ. CDR3 DNA sequence: TGCGCCAGCAGCCCGGGACTAGCGGGAGATCCTAGCACAGATACGCAGTATTTT. This gives the protein CASSPGLAGDPSTDTQYF.

This clonotype showed up many times. The chain uses TRBV20-1 and TRBJ1-2; D unresolved. Germline assignment: CDR1 DFQATT and CDR2 SNEGSKA (reference sequence). There are 12 residues in the CDR3. Trimming took 2 bases from V and 4 from J, leaving 8 bases between them. The CDR3 nucleotides are TGCAGTGCTAGACCCAAAGTCTATGGCTACACCTTC. As protein: CSARPKVYGYTF.

This clonotype appeared many times. This chain joins TRBV4-2 and TRBJ1-1, with 8 bases matching TRBD1. CDR3 length: 13 residues. V dropped 5 bases and J dropped 4; count of bases not matched to a gene: 3. Germline lookup yields CDR1 LGHNA and CDR2 YNFKEQ. In DNA, the CDR3 is TGTGCCAGCAGCGAACAGGGGGGCACTGAAGCTTTCTTT. Protein: CASSEQGGTEAFF.

Many counts were recorded for this clonotype. CDR3 in amino acids: CASALGLLNTEAFF. CDR3 DNA sequence: TGTGCCAGTGCCTTAGGACTGCTGAACACTGAAGCTTTCTTT. The gene calls are TRBV6-5 and TRBJ1-1; unclear D gene. The V end was cut by 9 bases, the J end by 0 bases, with 14 bases between. The CDR3 is 14 amino acids. The germline V gene has CDR1 MNHEY and CDR2 SVGAGI.

This CDR3 reads CASGREGGVSSYNEQFF. The CDR3 nucleotides read TGTGCCAGCGGAAGGGAGGGGGGTGTTAGCTCCTACAATGAGCAGTTCTTC. V usage is TRBV2 and J usage is TRBJ2-1; D is perhaps TRBD2 (7 bases). V gave up 8 bases and J gave up 0 bases, with 20 bases separating them. CDR1 is SNHLY, CDR2 FYNNEI, per germline. This CDR3 contains 17 residues.